This record covers a single TCR beta chain. Its antigen is currently unknown. The method was immunoSEQ multiplex PCR; TCRdb's version includes in-frame clones alone and lacks a portion of them. The table includes approximately 120,000 clones, around nine tenths detected once. This CDR3 contains 14 residues. Germline-derived CDR1 and CDR2 are SGHRS and YFSETQ. Trimming cost V 4 bases and J 7 bases, with 12 bases left between them. This record comes from a study of T cell responses to AZD1222 COVID-19 vaccine. Study-wide points: Clonal diversity was possibly underestimated, and the donors were mostly white British, with more females. Among spike-specific TCRs, nearly half reportedly target unmutated variant regions. No day 14 peak samples; only post-peak repertoires were characterized. There were vaccine-associated CD4 TCRs across spike, dominant at 160-218 and 743-854.

This clonotype was sampled from an adult in good health. This material consisted of peripheral blood, taken on day 0 of AZD1222 vaccination. The chain joins TRBV5-1 to TRBJ1-6; TRBD1 might be the D (5 bases). In DNA form, the CDR3 reads TGCGCCAGCAGCGTCGGGACGCAGAATTCACCCCTCCACTTT. This codes for CASSVGTQNSPLHF.